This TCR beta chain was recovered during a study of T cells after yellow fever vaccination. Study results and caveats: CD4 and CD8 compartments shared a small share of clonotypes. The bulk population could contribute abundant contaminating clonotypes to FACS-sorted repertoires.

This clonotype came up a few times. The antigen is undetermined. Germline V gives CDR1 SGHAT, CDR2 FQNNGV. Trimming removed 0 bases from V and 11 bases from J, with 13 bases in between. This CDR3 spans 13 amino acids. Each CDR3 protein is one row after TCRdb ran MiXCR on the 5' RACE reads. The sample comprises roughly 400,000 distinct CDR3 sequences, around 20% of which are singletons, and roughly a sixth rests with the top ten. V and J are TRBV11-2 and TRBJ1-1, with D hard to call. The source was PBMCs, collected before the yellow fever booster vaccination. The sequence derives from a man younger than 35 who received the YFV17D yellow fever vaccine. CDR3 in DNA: TGTGCCAGCAGCTTAGAAATCTCCGTGGGCGCTTTCTTT. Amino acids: CASSLEISVGAFF.